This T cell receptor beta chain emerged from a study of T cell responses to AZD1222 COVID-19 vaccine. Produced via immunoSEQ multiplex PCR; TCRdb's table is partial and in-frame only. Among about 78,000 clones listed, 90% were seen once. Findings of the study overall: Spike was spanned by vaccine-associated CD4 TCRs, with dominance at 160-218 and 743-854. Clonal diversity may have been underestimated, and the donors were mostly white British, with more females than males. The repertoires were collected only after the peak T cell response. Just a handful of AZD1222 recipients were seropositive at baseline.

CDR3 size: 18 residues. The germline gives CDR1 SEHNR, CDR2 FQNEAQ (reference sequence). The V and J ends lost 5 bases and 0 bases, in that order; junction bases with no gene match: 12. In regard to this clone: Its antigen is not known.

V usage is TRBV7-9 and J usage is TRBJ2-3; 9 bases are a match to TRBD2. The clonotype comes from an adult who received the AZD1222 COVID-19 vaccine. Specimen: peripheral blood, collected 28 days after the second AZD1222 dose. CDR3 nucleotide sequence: TGTGCCAGCAGCCGAACTAGCGGGCCTTTCGGTAGCACAGATACGCAGTATTTT. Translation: CASSRTSGPFGSTDTQYF.